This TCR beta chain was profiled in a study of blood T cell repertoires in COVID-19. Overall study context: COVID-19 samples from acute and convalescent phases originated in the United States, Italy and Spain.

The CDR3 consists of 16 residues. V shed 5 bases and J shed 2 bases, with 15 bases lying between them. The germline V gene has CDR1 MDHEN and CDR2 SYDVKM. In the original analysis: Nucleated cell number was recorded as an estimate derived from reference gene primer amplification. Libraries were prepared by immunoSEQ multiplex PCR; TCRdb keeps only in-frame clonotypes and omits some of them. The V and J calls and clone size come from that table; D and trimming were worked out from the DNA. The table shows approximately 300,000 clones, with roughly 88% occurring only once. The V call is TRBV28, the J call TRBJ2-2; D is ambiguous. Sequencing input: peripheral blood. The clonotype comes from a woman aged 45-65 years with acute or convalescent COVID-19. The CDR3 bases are TGTGCCAGCAGTCATAGCTACTCTCTAAACACCGGGGAGCTGTTTTTT. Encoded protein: CASSHSYSLNTGELFF. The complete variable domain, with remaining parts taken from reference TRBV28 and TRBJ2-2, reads DVKVTQSSRYLVKRTGEKVFLECVQDMDHENMFWYRQDPGLGLRLIYFSYDVKMKEKGDIPEGYSVSREKKERFSLILESASTNQTSMYLCASSHSYSLNTGELFFGEGSRLTVL.